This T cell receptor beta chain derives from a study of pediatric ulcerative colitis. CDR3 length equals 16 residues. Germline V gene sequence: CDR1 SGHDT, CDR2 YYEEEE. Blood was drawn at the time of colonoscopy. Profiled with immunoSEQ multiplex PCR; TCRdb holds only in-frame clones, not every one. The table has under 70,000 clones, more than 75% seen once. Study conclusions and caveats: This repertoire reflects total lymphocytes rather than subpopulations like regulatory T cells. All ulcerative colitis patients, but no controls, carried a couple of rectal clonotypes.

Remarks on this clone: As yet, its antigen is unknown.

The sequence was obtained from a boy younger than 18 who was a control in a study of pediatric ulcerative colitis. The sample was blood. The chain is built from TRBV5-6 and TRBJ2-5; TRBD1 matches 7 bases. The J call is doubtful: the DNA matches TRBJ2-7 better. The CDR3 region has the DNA TGTGCCAGCAGCTCTTCAAACAGGGGAGTGGATGACGAGCAGTACTTC. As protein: CASSSSNRGVDDEQYF.